Each of the 24 T cell receptor beta chains below was sequenced from the same sample in a study of cytomegalovirus exposure and HLA in healthy donors. Vbeta (60) and Jbeta (13) primers were used in the PCR. Sequenced by immunoSEQ multiplex PCR; TCRdb stores in-frame clones only, minus some. The sample yields approximately 100,000 clones, 70% to 80% seen once. Sequencing used PBMCs. Receptors were obtained from a woman aged 18-29 years in good health and CMV-seropositive.

This clone appeared once. The V call is TRBV10-3, the J call TRBJ1-5, with no clear D. Germline assignment: CDR1 ENHRY and CDR2 SYGVKD. With 3 bases removed from V and 0 bases from J, the gap between germline ends came to 6 bases. The CDR3 is 14 residues long. The CDR3 DNA reads as TGTGCCATCAGTGACAAGCTTAGCAATCAGCCCCAGCATTTT. It translates to CAISDKLSNQPQHF.

The V and J genes are TRBV27 and TRBJ1-2, with 8 bases that match TRBD1. This CDR3 contains 14 residues. From germline, CDR1 is MNHEY and CDR2 SMNVEV (reference sequence). V was clipped by 4 bases and J by 1 base; unmatched bases: 2. As DNA, the CDR3 is TGTGCCAGCAGTTGGGACAGGCATAACTATGGCTACACCTTC. Translation gives CASSWDRHNYGYTF.

V and J are TRBV7-3 and TRBJ2-7, with D tentatively TRBD1 (6 bases). CDR1 is SGHTA, CDR2 FQGTGA, per germline. The CDR3 totals 15 residues. V was cut by 5 bases and J by 5 bases, with 19 bases left in between. The CDR3 DNA reads as TGTGCCAGCAGCCCCTCGGGACAAGGCGCCCACGAGCAGTACTTC. This encodes CASSPSGQGAHEQYF.

This clone turned up a few times. The rearrangement uses TRBV11-2 and TRBJ2-1; D is unresolved. CDR3 size: 16 residues. Trimming pared 5 bases from V and 1 base from J, leaving 15 bases between. Germline V CDR1 and CDR2: SGHAT, FQNNGV. The CDR3 sequence: CASSLRGDLSYNEQFF. For the CDR3, the DNA is TGTGCCAGCAGCCTACGCGGAGATCTATCCTACAATGAGCAGTTCTTC.

V and J are TRBV9 and TRBJ2-1, with D possibly TRBD1 on 6 matching bases. The V end lost 0 bases, the J end lost 3 bases, and 7 bases lay between the germline ends. In germline, CDR1 is SGDLS, CDR2 YYNGEE. The CDR3 is 14 residues long. For the CDR3, the DNA is TGTGCCAGCAGCGTAGTGACAGGCTACAATGAGCAGTTCTTC. It translates to CASSVVTGYNEQFF.

The V call is TRBV5-1, the J call TRBJ1-1; the match to TRBD1 covers 8 bases. CDR1 and CDR2 from the germline V gene are SGHRS and YFSETQ. J gave up 1 base and V 4 bases, and 9 bases lay outside the gene matches. The CDR3 loop spans 16 amino acids. CDR3 in amino acids: CASSPGTGGWNTEAFF. The DNA for the CDR3 is TGCGCCAGCAGCCCCGGGACAGGAGGGTGGAACACTGAAGCTTTCTTT. Together with reference TRBV5-1 and TRBJ1-1, the CDR3 gives the full variable domain: KAGVTQTPRYLIKTRGQQVTLSCSPISGHRSVSWYQQTPGQGLQFLFEYFSETQRNKGNFPGRFSGRQFSNSRSEMNVSTLELGDSALYLCASSPGTGGWNTEAFFGQGTRLTVV.

About this clone: At the DNA level, this CDR3 is encoded by other sequences in the same sample as well. CDR3 sequence (DNA): TGTGCCAGCAGTTCGGGGGACTATGGCTACACCTTC. Translating it yields CASSSGDYGYTF. The chain couples TRBV28 to TRBJ1-2, with D possibly being TRBD1 (5 bases). The CDR3 sequence is 12 residues long. From germline, CDR1 is MDHEN and CDR2 SYDVKM. Trimming took off 4 bases at V and 3 bases at J, with 6 bases between the two ends.

The chain has TRBV19 and TRBJ2-1; TRBD2 agrees at 11 bases. CDR1 is LNHDA and CDR2 is SQIVND in the germline V gene (reference sequence). The length of the CDR3 is 15 residues. V lost 0 bases and J lost 6; bases outside the gene matches: 1. The CDR3 region has the DNA TGTGCCAGTAGTATAGATAGCGGGAGGGTCAATGAGCAGTTCTTC. Translated: CASSIDSGRVNEQFF.

This clone was observed a few times. The chain is built from TRBV5-5 and TRBJ2-1; TRBD2 matches 9 bases. With 0 bases clipped from V and 5 bases from J, the junction kept 3 bases outside the gene matches. The CDR3 runs to 15 residues. Germline CDR1 and CDR2: SGHKS and YYEKEE (reference sequence). CDR3 in DNA: TGTGCCAGCAGCTTGGTTGGACTAGCGAACAATGAGCAGTTCTTC. It specifies CASSLVGLANNEQFF.

This rearrangement joins TRBV28 to TRBJ2-2; D is uncertain. Germline CDR1 is MDHEN and CDR2 is SYDVKM. The germline V and J ends were trimmed by 6 bases and 3 bases, with 17 bases remaining between them. This CDR3 has 16 residues. In DNA form, the CDR3 reads TGTGCCAGCAGCCTACTGGAAGATGGAGACACCGGGGAGCTGTTTTTT. It yields the protein CASSLLEDGDTGELFF.

The chain couples TRBV12-5 to TRBJ1-5; TRBD1 aligns across 9 bases. V lost 6 bases and J lost 0; bases outside the gene matches: 15. The CDR3 runs to 19 residues. Per germline, CDR1 LGHNT and CDR2 FRNRAP. The CDR3 coding sequence is TGTGCTAGTGGGTACATAACAGGGGGCCCGTCTTATAGCAATCAGCCCCAGCATTTT. Translation gives CASGYITGGPSYSNQPQHF.

J is TRBJ2-7 and V is TRBV14; TRBD1 matches at 9 bases. Germline V CDR1 and CDR2: SGHDN, FVKESK. The V and J ends lost 5 bases and 12 bases, in that order; junction bases with no gene match: 14. CDR3 size: 14 residues. The CDR3 loop is CASSEYGQGPRLYF. CDR3 DNA sequence: TGTGCCAGCAGCGAATATGGACAGGGGCCAAGGCTGTACTTC.

This clone was seen a single time. The J gene is TRBJ2-5, the V gene TRBV4-2, with 7 bases matching TRBD1. J gave up 3 bases and V 4 bases, and 8 bases lay outside the gene matches. The CDR3 is 15 residues long. Germline V lookup: CDR1 LGHNA, CDR2 YNFKEQ. CDR3 sequence (DNA): TGTGCCAGCAGCCCCCGAGGGCAGGGGGAAGAGACCCAGTACTTC. As protein: CASSPRGQGEETQYF.

This chain links TRBV5-6 with TRBJ2-7, with D perhaps TRBD2 (6 bases). From germline, CDR1 is SGHDT and CDR2 YYEEEE. CDR3 length: 15 residues. Trimming stripped 0 bases from V and 7 bases from J, with 17 bases between. The CDR3 bases are TGTGCCAGCAGCTTGGTTGCGGGGACCGGAGATGAGCAGTACTTC. This codes for CASSLVAGTGDEQYF.

The V and J genes are TRBV6-1 and TRBJ2-7; 7 nucleotides align to TRBD1. With V trimmed by 0 bases and J by 2 bases, 7 bases remained unmatched. From germline, CDR1 is MNHNS and CDR2 SASEGT. The CDR3 extends over 16 amino acids. CDR3 sequence (DNA): TGTGCCAGCAGTGAAGCGCCCGCCGGGACAGCCTACGAGCAGTACTTC. This encodes CASSEAPAGTAYEQYF.

The chain employs TRBV7-2 and TRBJ2-3; possible D gene TRBD1, 6 bases. There are 15 residues in the CDR3. Germline V gene data show CDR1 as SGHTA and CDR2 as FQGNSA. Trimming took 3 bases from V and 2 from J, leaving 12 bases between them. The CDR3 bases are TGTGCCAGCAGCTTTTCGGGACACCCCACAGATACGCAGTATTTT. Translation gives CASSFSGHPTDTQYF.

The gene calls are TRBV6-1 and TRBJ2-1, with 7 positions matching TRBD2. CDR3 length equals 13 residues. Germline V CDR1 and CDR2: MNHNS, SASEGT. V trimming: 8 bases; J trimming: 8 bases; junction bases outside the gene matches: 9. Here the CDR3 DNA reads TGTGCCAGCGGGCTAGCGGCGTTTCATGAGCAGTTCTTC. Its protein is CASGLAAFHEQFF.

This chain joins TRBV27 and TRBJ2-7, with a possible D match to TRBD1 (6 bases). The V end lost 7 bases, the J end lost 0 bases, and 16 bases lay between the germline ends. CDR3 length: 15 residues. Germline lookup yields CDR1 MNHEY and CDR2 SMNVEV (reference sequence). The CDR3 DNA reads as TGTGCCAGCAAGGCAGGGGCCGGGGCCTCCTACGAGCAGTACTTC. It is translated as CASKAGAGASYEQYF.

This clone appeared once. V is TRBV7-9 and J is TRBJ2-7, with 10 bases matching TRBD2. J gave up 6 bases and V 3 bases, and 11 bases lay outside the gene matches. This CDR3 has 16 amino acids. Germline V CDR1 and CDR2: SEHNR, FQNEAQ (reference sequence). CDR3 sequence: CASSFGPTSGIGEQYF. DNA for the CDR3: TGTGCCAGCAGCTTTGGTCCCACTAGCGGGATTGGCGAGCAGTACTTC.

The V and J genes are TRBV6-1 and TRBJ1-1, with 8 bases fitting TRBD1. J gave up 1 base and V 8 bases, and 3 bases lay outside the gene matches. This CDR3 is 13 amino acids long. CDR1 MNHNS and CDR2 SASEGT come from the germline V gene. For the CDR3, the DNA is TGTGCCAGCCCGACAGGGGCGAACACTGAAGCTTTCTTT. The encoded protein is CASPTGANTEAFF.

The genes are TRBV30 and TRBJ2-7; 7 bases line up with TRBD2. Germline V gives CDR1 GTSNPN, CDR2 SVGIG (reference sequence). The CDR3 consists of 14 residues. V lost 1 base, J lost 7 bases, and 10 bases stayed unmatched. The CDR3 nucleotides are TGTGCCTGGAGTGCGGTGGGAGGGCCTCTGGAGCAGTACTTC. This gives the protein CAWSAVGGPLEQYF.

With respect to this clone: Other DNA sequences in this sample translate to the same CDR3. The CDR3 DNA is TGTGCCAGCAGTGAATACGGAGGGCGAGGGGATAATGAAAAACTGTTTTTT. It is translated as CASSEYGGRGDNEKLFF. The rearrangement joins TRBV6-1 to TRBJ1-4, with D perhaps TRBD1 (5 bases). Germline CDR1 is MNHNS and CDR2 is SASEGT. CDR3 size: 17 residues. V was clipped by 2 bases and J by 4 bases, with 17 bases between them.

The rearrangement joins TRBV28 to TRBJ2-7; TRBD1 might be the D (6 bases). The ends were cut back, 5 bases at V and 3 bases at J, with 17 bases in the middle. The CDR3 is 15 residues long. CDR1 MDHEN and CDR2 SYDVKM come from the germline V gene. CDR3 sequence: CASSITPGQFYEQYF. CDR3 bases: TGTGCCAGCAGTATAACACCGGGACAATTCTACGAGCAGTACTTC.

The rearrangement joins TRBV28 to TRBJ2-2; D is unclear. V was pared by 1 base and J by 8 bases, with 11 bases between. There are 14 residues in the CDR3. Germline V gives CDR1 MDHEN, CDR2 SYDVKM. CDR3 protein: CASSLSMSRGELFF. CDR3 sequence (DNA): TGTGCCAGCAGTTTATCGATGTCGCGGGGGGAGCTGTTTTTT.